The 15 T cell receptor beta chains given below trace back to one sample, sequenced in a study of T cell responses to AZD1222 COVID-19 vaccine. Assay: immunoSEQ multiplex PCR; the TCRdb copy retains only in-frame clones and omits some. Of 200,000 or so clones listed, 90% to 95% are singletons. Sample: peripheral blood, taken 28 days after the second AZD1222 dose. The origin of the receptors is an adult who received the AZD1222 COVID-19 vaccine.

The chain combines TRBV3-1 (or the pseudogene TRBV3-2) with TRBJ1-6, with D maybe TRBD1 (5 bases). In germline, CDR1 is LGHDT, CDR2 YNNKEL (reference sequence). Trimming stripped 0 bases from V and 9 bases from J, with 9 bases between. This CDR3 has 14 amino acids. The CDR3 region has the DNA TGTGCCAGCAGCCAAGATCGGGGGGGTTCACCCCTCCACTTT. Translating gives CASSQDRGGSPLHF.

This clone was seen only once. CDR3 nucleotide sequence: TGTGCCAGCAGCGTAGCTCTCGGGGATACGCAGTATTTT. Translated: CASSVALGDTQYF. The V and J genes are TRBV9 and TRBJ2-3; D call uncertain. Trimming took 0 bases from V and 6 from J, leaving 8 bases between them. The CDR3 extends over 13 amino acids. CDR1 SGDLS and CDR2 YYNGEE come from the germline V gene.

The chain links TRBV2 to TRBJ1-3, with D possibly matching TRBD1 (6 bases). Deletions cut 4 bases from V and 0 bases from J, with 10 bases between. The germline V gene encodes CDR1 SNHLY and CDR2 FYNNEI. The CDR3 contains 15 residues. Here the CDR3 reads CASSADSRSGNTIYF. CDR3 sequence (DNA): TGTGCCAGCAGTGCGGACAGCCGCTCTGGAAACACCATATATTTT.

This clone was seen only once. V gene TRBV7-8 combines with J gene TRBJ1-4; weak D call: TRBD1 (6 bases). V was pared by 0 bases and J by 8 bases, with 13 bases between. The CDR3 runs 15 residues. Germline values: CDR1 SGHVS, CDR2 FQNEAQ. Here the CDR3 DNA reads TGTGCCAGCAGCTTAGCTGCCCAGGGGAGGGAAAAACTGTTTTTT. Protein product: CASSLAAQGREKLFF.

The gene calls are TRBV3-1 (or the pseudogene TRBV3-2) and TRBJ1-6, with 8 positions matching TRBD1. The length of the CDR3 is 16 residues. Trimming at V came to 1 base and at J to 6 bases, leaving 5 bases not matched to a gene. The germline V gene has CDR1 LGHDT and CDR2 YNNKEL (reference sequence). The CDR3 DNA follows: TGTGCCAGCAGCCAAGGAGGACAGGGTGGTAATTCACCCCTCCACTTT. Residues: CASSQGGQGGNSPLHF.

V is TRBV18 and J is TRBJ1-4; D unclear. The CDR3 is made up of 14 amino acids. Trimming took off 3 bases at V and 6 bases at J, with 11 bases between the two ends. Per germline, CDR1 KGHSH and CDR2 LQKENI. CDR3 sequence (DNA): TGTGCCAGCTCACCCAAGGGAAAAGATGAAAAACTGTTTTTT. Its translation: CASSPKGKDEKLFF.

This sequence joins TRBV11-2 and TRBJ2-7, with D possibly matching TRBD2 (7 bases). The CDR3 has 13 residues. Deletions cut 5 bases from V and 5 bases from J, with 13 bases between. Germline assignment: CDR1 SGHAT and CDR2 FQNNGV. DNA of the CDR3: TGTGCCAGCAGCCACCCGGGGGGCGACGAGCAGTACTTC. It yields the protein CASSHPGGDEQYF.

The chain couples TRBV7-8 to TRBJ1-2; D gene uncertain. Trimming stripped 1 base from V and 6 bases from J, with 15 bases between. Germline values: CDR1 SGHVS, CDR2 FQNEAQ. There are 15 residues in the CDR3. The CDR3 DNA reads as TGTGCCAGCAGCTTAGGTGCGGTGGCGGGGAATGGCTACACCTTC. It encodes CASSLGAVAGNGYTF. The full variable domain, its missing parts supplied by reference TRBV7-8 and TRBJ1-2, is GAGVSQSPRYKVAKRGQDVALRCDPISGHVSLFWYQQALGQGPEFLTYFQNEAQLDKSGLPSDRFFAERPEGSVSTLKIQRTQQEDSAVYLCASSLGAVAGNGYTFGSGTRLTVV.

The V gene is TRBV6-5, the J gene TRBJ2-7; 7 bases agree with TRBD1. In germline, CDR1 is MNHEY, CDR2 SVGAGI. The CDR3 consists of 13 residues. V was pared by 8 bases and J by 3 bases, with 7 bases of the junction left unmatched. CDR3 loop: CASSGQVLYEQYF. The CDR3 DNA is TGTGCCAGCTCCGGACAGGTCCTCTACGAGCAGTACTTC.

The chain links TRBV5-1 to TRBJ2-5; weak D call: TRBD1 (6 bases). Germline V gene data show CDR1 as SGHRS and CDR2 as YFSETQ. The CDR3 spans 14 residues. The V end was cut by 7 bases, the J end by 4 bases, with 17 bases between. The CDR3: CASGKQGPGETQYF. The CDR3, as DNA: TGCGCCAGCGGAAAACAGGGCCCAGGAGAGACCCAGTACTTC.

The chain couples TRBV4-2 to TRBJ1-5, with D perhaps TRBD1 (5 bases). With 0 bases removed from V and 4 bases from J, the gap between germline ends came to 10 bases. The CDR3 sequence is 15 residues long. Per germline, CDR1 LGHNA and CDR2 YNFKEQ. CDR3 sequence reads: CASSQEGTQNQPQHF. DNA of the CDR3: TGTGCCAGCAGCCAAGAAGGGACCCAAAATCAGCCCCAGCATTTT.

The chain combines TRBV2 with TRBJ2-7; 8 nucleotides align to TRBD1. The germline gives CDR1 SNHLY, CDR2 FYNNEI. The CDR3 contains 13 residues. V gave up 3 bases and J gave up 6 bases; unmatched junction bases: 4. The CDR3 DNA follows: TGTGCCAGCAGTGAGGGACAGGCGGGCGAGCAGTACTTC. It yields the protein CASSEGQAGEQYF.

For this clone: This sample includes further DNA sequences coding for the same CDR3. The chain joins TRBV6-5 to TRBJ1-4; 10 bases are a match to TRBD1. This CDR3 contains 14 residues. The germline CDR1 and CDR2 sequences are MNHEY and SVGAGI. J lost 8 bases, V lost 7 bases, and 7 bases had no gene match. The CDR3 region has the DNA TGTGCCAGCACCCTGGGACAGGGGAGAGAAAAACTGTTTTTT. Its translation: CASTLGQGREKLFF.

The chain links TRBV9 to TRBJ1-2, with a weak D call TRBD1 (5 bases). Between the trimmed V and J ends, which lost 4 bases and 0 bases, there was a span of 13 bases. This CDR3 spans 15 amino acids. From germline, CDR1 is SGDLS and CDR2 YYNGEE. For the CDR3, the DNA is TGTGCCAGCAGCCCAGACAGTCTACCTAACTATGGCTACACCTTC. It codes for CASSPDSLPNYGYTF.

V is TRBV7-3 and J is TRBJ1-1; D is uncertain. CDR3 length: 13 residues. Trimming removed 2 bases from V and 1 base from J, with 5 bases in between. The germline gives CDR1 SGHTA, CDR2 FQGTGA. The CDR3, as DNA: TGTGCCAGCAGCTTATTGGCGAACACTGAAGCTTTCTTT. Translated: CASSLLANTEAFF.